Listed below are T cell receptor beta chains from one sample, sequenced in a study of cytomegalovirus exposure and HLA in healthy donors. Data came from immunoSEQ multiplex PCR; TCRdb stores just in-frame clones and leaves some out. The repertoire consists of more than 85,000 clones, with 60% to 85% occurring once and the leading ten covering roughly 2%. Sequencing used PBMCs. Source of these receptors: a boy younger than 18 in good health and CMV-seronegative. Each CDR3 is given without its conserved first and last residue. Fields, in order: J gene, V gene, CDR3 length, D gene, CDR3 protein. The D gene is left open where the match is weak.

>TRBJ1-1|TRBV19|9|-
ASLGGPEAF
>TRBJ2-1|TRBV9|13|TRBD1
ASSVDRGKYNEQF
>TRBJ2-3|TRBV28|13|TRBD1
ASSPGDRATDTQY
>TRBJ2-3|TRBV7-2|14|-
ASSPRRGGNTDTQY
>TRBJ1-1|TRBV7-3|11|-
ASRQAVNTEAF
>TRBJ2-7|TRBV13|11|-
ASSRRQSYEQY
>TRBJ1-1|TRBV7-3|12|TRBD1
ASTQIQGTTEAF
>TRBJ2-7|TRBV4-1|12|-
ASSLAGAHYEQY
>TRBJ1-6|TRBV5-1|13|TRBD1
ASSPWTGGNSPLH
>TRBJ1-4|TRBV15|12|-
ATRAGVLNEKLF
>TRBJ2-2|TRBV4-3|16|-
ASSQGRGPLPNTGELF
>TRBJ2-7|TRBV7-9|11|-
ASSLVSAYEQY
>TRBJ2-5|TRBV28|13|TRBD1
ASSSGQGAVETQY
>TRBJ1-2|TRBV27|11|-
ASTRGPYYGYT
>TRBJ1-1|TRBV6-5|10|TRBD1
ASSRGDTEAF
>TRBJ2-3|TRBV30|9|-
AWTWADTQY
>TRBJ2-5|TRBV4-1|12|-
ASSQQGILETQY
>TRBJ1-1|TRBV7-9|13|TRBD1
ASSPRQGRWSEAF
>TRBJ1-3|TRBV10-2|14|-
ASSERQIPSGNTIY
>TRBJ2-7|TRBV27|12|-
ASRPRDRTYEQY
>TRBJ1-5|TRBV10-2|12|-
ASSKTAQNQPQH
>TRBJ2-5|TRBV30|17|TRBD2
AWSVYSRTAGGGWETQY
>TRBJ2-1|TRBV28|12|-
ASRDLATLNEQF
>TRBJ1-3|TRBV4-3|12|-
ASSQGDSRDTIY
>TRBJ2-3|TRBV28|11|-
ASSQTRTDTQY
>TRBJ1-2|TRBV4-1|13|-
ASSQDRTEKGGYT
>TRBJ1-1|TRBV5-6|11|TRBD1
ASSLVRGTEAF
>TRBJ2-5|TRBV5-1|13|-
ASSFTGTVQETQY
>TRBJ2-7|TRBV13|13|TRBD1
ASRQKWDSSYEQY
>TRBJ2-7|TRBV7-2|13|-
ASSLARVSGNEQY
>TRBJ2-7|TRBV28|14|TRBD1
ASSWELGQQVYEQY
>TRBJ2-7|TRBV5-1|16|TRBD1
ASSFPANSPGQIYEQY
>TRBJ2-7|TRBV5-1|12|-
ASSLRGAAYEQY
>TRBJ1-2|TRBV27|11|TRBD1
ASSPGTGYGYT
>TRBJ1-1|TRBV9|12|-
ASSVGATNTEAF
>TRBJ1-2|TRBV18|12|TRBD1
ASSPLDRVYGYT
>TRBJ2-5|TRBV9|14|-
ASSVVDLGRWETQY
>TRBJ1-2|TRBV9|15|TRBD1
ASSEQPGQGLNYGYT
>TRBJ2-7|TRBV5-4|13|-
ASSSGHISFGEQY
>TRBJ2-3|TRBV20-1|7|-
SVKDTQY
>TRBJ1-5|TRBV6-5|12|TRBD1
ASSRDSRNQPQH
>TRBJ1-3|TRBV4-2|14|-
ASSPFQGPPGNTIY
>TRBJ2-1|TRBV30|14|TRBD2
AWSVTIAGGWHEQF
>TRBJ2-5|TRBV1|14|-
TSSQLFREKQETQY
>TRBJ1-3|TRBV6-1|12|-
ASTLSRDRNTIY
>TRBJ2-3|TRBV7-8|12|TRBD1
ASTRGRITDTQY
>TRBJ2-1|TRBV30|12|-
AWSVAGGLDEQF
>TRBJ1-1|TRBV18|13|TRBD1
ASSPGRGWNTEAF
>TRBJ2-6|TRBV7-6|15|TRBD1
ASSLGQGAQGANVLT
>TRBJ1-5|TRBV4-3|14|-
ASSLTAGGGAQPQH